Listed below are T cell receptor beta chains from one sample, sequenced in a study of OX40 agonist ivuxolimab in advanced cancers. Sequencing used immunoSEQ multiplex PCR; TCRdb keeps in-frame clones, though not all of them. The sample yields approximately 64,000 clones, over 80% seen once. Sequences were derived from CD4+ or CD8+ T cells sorted from blood, sampled in a trial of the OX40 agonist ivuxolimab. These receptors all stem from an adult with an advanced solid tumor such as melanoma, head and neck, liver or kidney cancer. Each CDR3 is given with its conserved first and last residue. Clone size appears in some rows only: once, few, many, or a class for an expanded clone.

size | V | CDR3
NA | TRBV7-9 | CASSSSGNTGELFF
NA | TRBV5-1 | CASSLSRGRFYEQYF
NA | TRBV11-3 | CASSGTGGRNTGELFF
NA | TRBV7-2 | CATEGVWADTQYF
NA | TRBV19 | CASSIGTGDGYTF
NA | TRBV7-9 | CASSAWTENTEAFF
few | TRBV7-2 | CASSLDSAGYNEKLFF
NA | TRBV6-1 | CASSDTSDSGNTIYF
NA | TRBV29-1 | CSVADRDSAGELFF
NA | TRBV2 | CASSEALQSGRYNEQFF
NA | TRBV6-5 | CASTSGVGGYTF
NA | TRBV30 | CAWSARGNTYEQYF
NA | TRBV7-7 | CASSLADGGETQYF
NA | TRBV19 | CASSMVASGRSNEQFF
NA | TRBV6-4 | CASEEREGGTQYF
NA | TRBV5-6 | CASTTTGGRGIYEQYF
NA | TRBV28 | CASTTQVNEQYF
NA | TRBV2 | CASQPDRGREKLFF
NA | TRBV7-3 | CASSLNGYNEQFF
few | TRBV28 | CASSPRGRGYGYTF
few | TRBV19 | CASSIQSQETQYF
NA | TRBV7-2 | CASSLTAQMAQYF
NA | TRBV4-3 | CASSQGWDRAHTIYF
once | TRBV11-3 | CASSPWREGYTGELFF
NA | TRBV5-1 | CASSSDRDLNTGELFF
NA | TRBV11-3 | CASSPGQSQETQYF
NA | TRBV11-2 | CASAANRGARGYTF
NA | TRBV28 | CASSPQVVYEQYF
NA | TRBV7-8 | CASSLSRLAGGQETQYF
once | TRBV4-1 | CASSLNEAGTVFYNEQFF
NA | TRBV7-2 | CASSPRAGEGGQYF
NA | TRBV15 | CATSRVTDYEQYF
NA | TRBV11-2 | CASSHKSRVEETQYF
NA | TRBV7-8 | CASSFSGGNTGELFF
NA | TRBV27 | CASSFFSFNEQFF
NA | TRBV27 | CATKNRPTGELFF
NA | TRBV27 | CASSPRGEKLFF
NA | TRBV13 | CASSLQGLAGQTYEQYF
NA | TRBV11-2 | CASSPARGRRVIQYF
NA | TRBV6-1 | CASSGPGQGTGELFF
NA | TRBV6-1 | CASSEGTGLDGYTF
NA | TRBV4-1 | CASSIDADPRSHQPQHF